Presented here are 25 T cell receptor beta chains from one specimen sequenced in a study of OX40 agonist ivuxolimab in advanced cancers. Repertoires were generated with immunoSEQ multiplex PCR, while TCRdb's copy carries only in-frame clones and drops some. The sample has fewer than 45,000 clones, about 83% seen once. Sample: CD4+ or CD8+ T cells sorted from blood, taken in a trial of the OX40 agonist ivuxolimab. These TCRs come from an adult with an advanced solid tumor such as melanoma, head and neck, liver or kidney cancer.

This chain joins TRBV30 and TRBJ1-2; D call uncertain. CDR1 is GTSNPN and CDR2 is SVGIG in the germline V gene (reference sequence). Trimming shortened V by 0 bases and J by 1 base, and 9 bases separated the two germline ends. The CDR3 has 14 residues. CDR3 region: CAWSVLIHNYGYTF. The CDR3, as DNA: TGTGCCTGGAGTGTACTAATTCATAACTATGGCTACACCTTC.

The genes are TRBV23-1 and TRBJ2-3; no definite D call. TRBV23-1 is an ORF, with its function uncertain. The CDR3 contains 10 residues. Trimming removed 8 bases from V and 11 bases from J, with 11 bases in between. CDR3 in DNA: TGCGCCAGCGTCCATAGGAAGCAGTATTTT. As protein: CASVHRKQYF.

V and J are TRBV9 and TRBJ2-6, with 12 bases fitting TRBD1. V lost 0 bases, J lost 2 bases, and 3 bases stayed unmatched. This CDR3 is 18 amino acids long. Germline CDR1 SGDLS, CDR2 YYNGEE. The CDR3: CASSVGGQGAPGANVLTF. CDR3 coding DNA: TGTGCCAGCAGCGTAGGGGGACAGGGGGCGCCTGGGGCCAACGTCCTGACTTTC.

This clone occurred a few times. The chain employs TRBV9 and TRBJ2-1, with unresolved D. Germline V gives CDR1 SGDLS, CDR2 YYNGEE. There are 14 residues in the CDR3. V was cut by 0 bases and J by 5 bases, with 9 bases left in between. The CDR3 region is CASSVVGRNNEQFF. The CDR3 nucleotides are TGTGCCAGCAGCGTAGTAGGCAGAAACAATGAGCAGTTCTTC.

The rearrangement joins TRBV9 to TRBJ2-1, with D tentatively TRBD2 (6 bases). Looked up from germline, CDR1 is SGDLS and CDR2 is YYNGEE. This CDR3 is 14 amino acids long. V was clipped by 4 bases and J by 8 bases, with 16 bases between them. The CDR3 here is CASSPYLTSHEQFF. CDR3 in DNA: TGTGCCAGCAGCCCTTATCTCACTAGCCATGAGCAGTTCTTC.

The rearrangement uses TRBV7-9 and TRBJ1-2, with 8 bases fitting TRBD1. The germline V gene encodes CDR1 SEHNR and CDR2 FQNEAQ (reference sequence). The CDR3 contains 16 residues. V shed 3 bases and J 5 bases; nucleotides not matched to a gene: 11. In DNA, the CDR3 is TGTGCCAGCAGCTTCCATGGGGACAGGACCCATTATGGCTACACCTTC. Amino acids: CASSFHGDRTHYGYTF. The variable domain in full, completed from reference TRBV7-9 and TRBJ1-2, reads DTGVSQNPRHKITKRGQNVTFRCDPISEHNRLYWYRQTLGQGPEFLTYFQNEAQLEKSRLLSDRFSAERPKGSFSTLEIQRTEQGDSAMYLCASSFHGDRTHYGYTFGSGTRLTVV.

This clone occurred a few times. This rearrangement joins TRBV6-5 to TRBJ2-3, with no clear D. The CDR3 consists of 14 residues. In germline, CDR1 is MNHEY, CDR2 SVGAGI. V gave up 7 bases and J gave up 2 bases, with 13 bases separating them. CDR3 DNA: TGTGCCAGCACCCCCCCCGCAAACACAGATACGCAGTATTTT. It translates to CASTPPANTDTQYF.

The CDR3 loop reads CATQSAETQYF. Here the CDR3 DNA reads TGTGCCACACAATCCGCAGAGACCCAGTACTTC. This chain connects TRBV27 to TRBJ2-5; D is uncertain. The germline V gene encodes CDR1 MNHEY and CDR2 SMNVEV (reference sequence). The V gene lost 10 bases and the J gene lost 4 bases, with 10 bases spanning the gap. This CDR3 is built from 11 residues.

The rearrangement uses TRBV6-1 and TRBJ2-7; D is undetermined. CDR3 length equals 13 residues. Germline assignment: CDR1 MNHNS and CDR2 SASEGT. V dropped 2 bases and J dropped 3 bases, with 8 bases sitting between them. The CDR3 DNA is TGTGCCAGCAGTGAAAAACATAACTACGAGCAGTACTTC. Amino acid sequence: CASSEKHNYEQYF.

The chain links TRBV18 to TRBJ2-3; maybe TRBD1 (6 bases). This CDR3 region has 17 residues. Trimming removed 3 bases from V and 2 bases from J, with 18 bases in between. The V gene's germline CDR1 is KGHSH and CDR2 LQKENI. This CDR3 is CASSPSGQAPHTDTQYF. CDR3 DNA: TGTGCCAGCTCACCCTCGGGACAAGCACCTCACACAGATACGCAGTATTTT.

The chain links TRBV10-3 to TRBJ2-7, with D tentatively TRBD1 (5 bases). Germline V gene data show CDR1 as ENHRY and CDR2 as SYGVKD. Trimming stripped 10 bases from V and 5 bases from J, with 18 bases between. This CDR3 comprises 13 residues. CDR3 amino acids: CATDSFPPHEQYF. DNA for the CDR3: TGTGCCACAGACAGCTTTCCACCCCACGAGCAGTACTTC.

CDR3 bases: TGTGCCAGCAGCCAAGACTCAGGGTTGAGGCACGAGCAGTACTTC. It translates to CASSQDSGLRHEQYF. This chain connects TRBV14 to TRBJ2-7, with D tentatively TRBD1 (5 bases). V shed 0 bases and J shed 5 bases, with 14 bases lying between them. The CDR3 runs to 15 residues. Per the germline V gene, CDR1 is SGHDN and CDR2 is FVKESK. Drawing the rest from reference TRBV14 and TRBJ2-7, the complete variable domain is EAGVTQFPSHSVIEKGQTVTLRCDPISGHDNLYWYRRVMGKEIKFLLHFVKESKQDESGMPNNRFLAERTGGTYSTLKVQPAELEDSGVYFCASSQDSGLRHEQYFGPGTRLTVT.

The chain carries TRBV18 and TRBJ2-1, with D perhaps matching TRBD1 (6 bases). The V end was cut by 6 bases, the J end by 0 bases, with 12 bases between. Looked up from germline, CDR1 is KGHSH and CDR2 is LQKENI. This CDR3 is 15 amino acids long. The CDR3 coding sequence is TGTGCCAGCTCCCCGAGGGGGAGCTCCTACAATGAGCAGTTCTTC. Translating gives CASSPRGSSYNEQFF.

The genes are TRBV19 and TRBJ2-3; 7 nucleotides agree with TRBD2. Germline V gene lookup returns CDR1 LNHDA and CDR2 SQIVND (reference sequence). This CDR3 region has 15 residues. Trimming cost V 5 bases and J 3 bases; bases outside gene matches: 8. In DNA form, the CDR3 reads TGTGCCAGTAGTCCATGGGACGGGGGGACAGATACGCAGTATTTT. Its protein is CASSPWDGGTDTQYF.

V gene TRBV4-2 combines with J gene TRBJ1-2; D ambiguous. CDR3 length equals 14 residues. The germline V gene has CDR1 LGHNA and CDR2 YNFKEQ. The V end was cut by 0 bases, the J end by 5 bases, with 10 bases between. CDR3 nucleotide sequence: TGTGCCAGCAGCCAAGATCCAGACGGGTATGGCTACACCTTC. Encoded protein: CASSQDPDGYGYTF.

V gene TRBV5-1 combines with J gene TRBJ2-5, with no clear D. Trimming shortened V by 3 bases and J by 5 bases, and 11 bases separated the two germline ends. CDR1 and CDR2 from the germline V gene are SGHRS and YFSETQ. This CDR3 is 13 amino acids long. The CDR3 region is CASSSQFGETQYF. The CDR3 nucleotides read TGCGCCAGCAGCTCGCAGTTTGGGGAGACCCAGTACTTC.

This chain connects TRBV29-1 to TRBJ2-2; TRBD1 aligns across 7 bases. This CDR3 has 16 residues. V was pared by 3 bases and J by 3 bases, with 10 bases of the junction left unmatched. In germline, CDR1 is SQVTM, CDR2 ANQGSEA. The CDR3 DNA follows: TGCAGCGTTGATGTAGGCAGGGGGAGCTACACCGGGGAGCTGTTTTTT. This sequence encodes CSVDVGRGSYTGELFF.

The CDR3 DNA reads TGTGCCAGCAGTGGACAGTTCTCCTACGAGCAGTACTTC. Translating gives CASSGQFSYEQYF. This sequence joins TRBV6-1 and TRBJ2-7, with a possible D match to TRBD1 (5 bases). The CDR3 spans 13 residues. Germline V gene lookup returns CDR1 MNHNS and CDR2 SASEGT. V was clipped by 4 bases and J by 0 bases, with 7 bases between them.

V usage is TRBV7-6 and J usage is TRBJ2-2, with 8 bases identical to TRBD1. The V segment lost 5 bases and the J segment 7 bases; nucleotides outside the gene matches: 3. The CDR3 has 13 amino acids. From germline, CDR1 is SGHVS and CDR2 FNYEAQ. In DNA form, the CDR3 reads TGTGCCAGCAGCGGACAGGGCATCGGGGAGCTGTTTTTT. Encoded protein: CASSGQGIGELFF.

The CDR3 sequence is CASSLSQYYEQYF. As DNA, the CDR3 is TGCGCCAGCAGCTTGTCACAGTACTACGAGCAGTACTTC. The chain carries TRBV5-1 and TRBJ2-5; no definite D call. The DNA end favors TRBJ2-7, so the J call may be wrong. Germline lookup yields CDR1 SGHRS and CDR2 YFSETQ. The CDR3 runs 13 residues.

The chain combines TRBV18 with TRBJ2-5, with unresolved D. CDR1 and CDR2 (germline): KGHSH, LQKENI. V was shortened by 7 bases and J by 5 bases, with 17 bases between the two germline ends. The CDR3 sequence is 14 residues long. The CDR3 DNA reads as TGTGCCAGCTTCTCGCACCCGAGCAAGGAGACCCAGTACTTC. This gives the protein CASFSHPSKETQYF.

V usage is TRBV23-1 and J usage is TRBJ2-7; TRBD2 matches 11 bases. TRBV23-1 is an ORF for which the function is uncertain. Trimming removed 0 bases from V and 2 bases from J; junction bases left unmatched: 15. The CDR3 runs 20 residues. The CDR3 reads CASSQSGTGTSGEMAYEQYF. CDR3 DNA: TGCGCCAGCAGTCAATCTGGCACCGGGACTAGCGGCGAGATGGCCTACGAGCAGTACTTC.

V usage is TRBV19 and J usage is TRBJ2-3; TRBD1 might be the D (5 bases). Trimming removed 3 bases from V and 6 bases from J, with 10 bases in between. This CDR3 has 13 amino acids. Germline V gene lookup returns CDR1 LNHDA and CDR2 SQIVND (reference sequence). CDR3 sequence: CASSMQGLDTQYF. In DNA form, the CDR3 reads TGTGCCAGTAGTATGCAGGGCTTGGATACGCAGTATTTT.

The chain combines TRBV13 with TRBJ2-1; 8 bases line up with TRBD2. Per germline, CDR1 PRHDT and CDR2 FYEKMQ (reference sequence). The length of the CDR3 is 18 residues. Trimming took 0 bases from V and 0 from J; bases not matched to a gene: 7. The CDR3 DNA sequence: TGTGCCAGCAGCTTAGGTCCTGCGGGGGGAAGCTCCTACAATGAGCAGTTCTTC. It is translated as CASSLGPAGGSSYNEQFF.

The chain links TRBV19 to TRBJ1-6; D gene uncertain. V was pared by 5 bases and J by 7 bases, with 9 bases between. There are 13 residues in the CDR3. CDR1 and CDR2 (germline): LNHDA, SQIVND (reference sequence). Written as DNA, the CDR3 is TGTGCCAGTAGTGCGGTTCCCAATTCACCCCTCCACTTT. Its protein is CASSAVPNSPLHF.